These 14 T cell receptor beta chains originate from one sample sequenced in a study of cytomegalovirus exposure and HLA in healthy donors. Use of 60 Vbeta and 13 Jbeta primers characterized the PCR. Generated by immunoSEQ multiplex PCR, the TCRdb table keeps only in-frame clones and is missing some. The sample contains some 150,000 clones, approximately 76% of which appear only once. Sequencing used PBMCs. These receptors were obtained from a man in his 60s in good health and CMV-seronegative.

The chain employs TRBV9 and TRBJ2-7; possibly TRBD2 for D (6 bases). V was clipped by 0 bases and J by 6 bases, with 13 bases between them. CDR1 is SGDLS and CDR2 is YYNGEE in the germline V gene. This CDR3 has 14 residues. CDR3 residues: CASSVGGVRGEQYF. The CDR3 bases are TGTGCCAGCAGCGTAGGCGGGGTGCGCGGCGAGCAGTACTTC. Together with reference TRBV9 and TRBJ2-7, the CDR3 gives the full variable domain: DSGVTQTPKHLITATGQRVTLRCSPRSGDLSVYWYQQSLDQGLQFLIQYYNGEERAKGNILERFSAQQFPDLHSELNLSSLELGDSALYFCASSVGGVRGEQYFGPGTRLTVT.

The rearrangement uses TRBV28 and TRBJ2-5, with TRBD1 matching 10 bases. Unmatched junction bases numbered 9, after V lost 4 bases and J lost 4 bases. The CDR3 loop spans 16 amino acids. Germline V gives CDR1 MDHEN, CDR2 SYDVKM. CDR3 DNA sequence: TGTGCCAGCAGTTCTGGGACAGGGGTAGTAAGAGAGACCCAGTACTTC. Its protein is CASSSGTGVVRETQYF.

The rearrangement joins TRBV6-5 to TRBJ1-2, with TRBD1 as a possible D gene (6 bases). Trimming left V 5 bases short and J 8 bases short, with 15 bases between. The germline gives CDR1 MNHEY, CDR2 SVGAGI. This CDR3 contains 13 residues. The CDR3 reads CASSTGGIGGYTF. The CDR3 bases are TGTGCCAGCAGTACGGGGGGCATCGGAGGCTACACCTTC.

The V and J genes are TRBV7-7 and TRBJ1-1, with D hard to call. The CDR3 length is 11 residues. Trimming left V 5 bases short and J 11 bases short, with 12 bases between. Germline lookup yields CDR1 SSHAT and CDR2 FNYEAQ (reference sequence). CDR3 protein: CASSQNPGAFF. CDR3 coding DNA: TGTGCCAGCAGCCAAAACCCCGGGGCTTTCTTT.

This chain connects TRBV6-6 to TRBJ2-5, with 10 bases identical to TRBD1. This CDR3 contains 14 residues. Looked up from germline, CDR1 is MNHNY and CDR2 is SVGAGI (reference sequence). V lost 7 bases and J lost 2; bases outside the gene matches: 4. The CDR3 protein is CASKDRGQQETQYF. Written as DNA, the CDR3 is TGTGCCAGCAAAGACAGGGGGCAGCAAGAGACCCAGTACTTC.

The chain carries TRBV30 and TRBJ2-3, with TRBD2 matching 11 bases. Germline CDR1 is GTSNPN and CDR2 is SVGIG (reference sequence). The CDR3 is 15 residues long. With V trimmed by 2 bases and J by 0 bases, 1 base remained unmatched. The CDR3 is CAWSLAGGSTDTQYF. CDR3 bases: TGTGCCTGGAGTTTAGCGGGGGGGAGCACAGATACGCAGTATTTT.

The rearrangement links TRBV18 to TRBJ1-1; 7 bases are shared with TRBD1. V shed 1 base, J shed 4 bases, and the junction held 6 bases outside the gene matches. The CDR3 runs 15 residues. Germline V gene sequence: CDR1 KGHSH, CDR2 LQKENI. The CDR3 loop reads CASSPRSGGTTEAFF. CDR3 sequence (DNA): TGTGCCAGCTCACCACGCTCAGGGGGAACCACTGAAGCTTTCTTT.

The rearrangement links TRBV5-1 to TRBJ1-1; D call uncertain. The germline CDR1 and CDR2 sequences are SGHRS and YFSETQ. V was clipped by 2 bases and J by 2 bases, with 10 bases between them. The CDR3 loop spans 14 amino acids. The CDR3 reads CASSFGRTNTEAFF. CDR3 coding DNA: TGCGCCAGCAGCTTCGGCAGGACTAACACTGAAGCTTTCTTT. Full variable domain (outside the CDR3, taken from reference TRBV5-1 and TRBJ1-1): KAGVTQTPRYLIKTRGQQVTLSCSPISGHRSVSWYQQTPGQGLQFLFEYFSETQRNKGNFPGRFSGRQFSNSRSEMNVSTLELGDSALYLCASSFGRTNTEAFFGQGTRLTVV.

V is TRBV10-1 and J is TRBJ1-3, with no clear D. The CDR3 covers 16 residues. CDR1 and CDR2 (germline): WNHNN, SYGVQD (reference sequence). V was trimmed by 4 bases and J by 0 bases, leaving 13 bases between them. The chain's CDR3 is CASSGASELSGNTIYF. The CDR3 DNA reads as TGCGCCAGCAGTGGAGCGTCGGAGCTCTCTGGAAACACCATATATTTT.

The rearrangement links TRBV19 to TRBJ2-5; 10 bases agree with TRBD1. CDR1 and CDR2 from the germline V gene are LNHDA and SQIVND (reference sequence). The CDR3 has 17 amino acids. Trimming at V came to 5 bases and at J to 1 base, leaving 10 bases not matched to a gene. The CDR3 reads CASSPNGRQGAQETQYF. CDR3 nucleotides: TGTGCCAGTAGTCCTAACGGCCGACAGGGGGCCCAAGAGACCCAGTACTTC.

This CDR3 is CASSLSGTGGVRQYF. CDR3 coding DNA: TGTGCCAGCAGTTTATCCGGGACAGGGGGCGTACGGCAGTACTTC. The chain couples TRBV28 to TRBJ2-7; the match to TRBD1 covers 12 bases. After removal of 1 base from V and 9 bases from J, the junction contained 7 bases not matched to a gene. The V gene's germline CDR1 is MDHEN and CDR2 SYDVKM. This CDR3 region has 15 residues.

The chain employs TRBV7-6 and TRBJ2-1; 7 nucleotides line up with TRBD2. J lost 0 bases, V lost 8 bases, and 13 bases had no gene match. Germline V gene data show CDR1 as SGHVS and CDR2 as FNYEAQ. This CDR3 has 17 amino acids. CDR3 sequence: CASSGRSGLGSYNEQFF. The DNA for the CDR3 is TGTGCCAGCTCCGGTCGTAGCGGACTAGGCTCCTACAATGAGCAGTTCTTC.

The chain combines TRBV18 with TRBJ1-1, with D possibly TRBD1 on 5 matching bases. This CDR3 contains 12 residues. Germline CDR1 is KGHSH and CDR2 is LQKENI. V was cut by 8 bases and J by 2 bases, with 9 bases left in between. CDR3 in amino acids: CASVTGNTEAFF. The CDR3 DNA reads TGTGCCAGCGTTACAGGTAACACTGAAGCTTTCTTT.

The chain uses TRBV18 and TRBJ2-4, with a weak D call TRBD1 (6 bases). V gave up 6 bases and J gave up 2 bases, with 29 bases separating them. CDR3 length: 20 residues. In germline, CDR1 is KGHSH, CDR2 LQKENI. The CDR3 bases are TGTGCCAGCTCCCCGTTCAGTAGTATAGGCACAGGGCTGACCAAAAACATTCAGTACTTC. It translates to CASSPFSSIGTGLTKNIQYF.